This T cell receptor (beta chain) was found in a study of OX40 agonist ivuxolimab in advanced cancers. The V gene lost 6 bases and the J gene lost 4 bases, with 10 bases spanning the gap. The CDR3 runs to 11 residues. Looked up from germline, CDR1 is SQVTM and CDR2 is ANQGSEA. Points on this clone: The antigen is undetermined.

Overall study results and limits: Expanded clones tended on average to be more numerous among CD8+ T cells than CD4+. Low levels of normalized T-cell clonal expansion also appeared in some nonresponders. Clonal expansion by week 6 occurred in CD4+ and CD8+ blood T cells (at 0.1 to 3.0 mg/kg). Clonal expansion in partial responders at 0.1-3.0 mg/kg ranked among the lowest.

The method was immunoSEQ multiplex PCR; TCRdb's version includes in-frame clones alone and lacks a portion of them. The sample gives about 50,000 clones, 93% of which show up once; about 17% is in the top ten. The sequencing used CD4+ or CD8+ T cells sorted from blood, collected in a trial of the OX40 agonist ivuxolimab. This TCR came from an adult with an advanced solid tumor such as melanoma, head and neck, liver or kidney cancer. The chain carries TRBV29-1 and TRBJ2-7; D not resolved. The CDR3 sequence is CSVRISYEQYF. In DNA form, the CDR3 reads TGCAGCGTACGGATCTCATACGAGCAGTACTTC.